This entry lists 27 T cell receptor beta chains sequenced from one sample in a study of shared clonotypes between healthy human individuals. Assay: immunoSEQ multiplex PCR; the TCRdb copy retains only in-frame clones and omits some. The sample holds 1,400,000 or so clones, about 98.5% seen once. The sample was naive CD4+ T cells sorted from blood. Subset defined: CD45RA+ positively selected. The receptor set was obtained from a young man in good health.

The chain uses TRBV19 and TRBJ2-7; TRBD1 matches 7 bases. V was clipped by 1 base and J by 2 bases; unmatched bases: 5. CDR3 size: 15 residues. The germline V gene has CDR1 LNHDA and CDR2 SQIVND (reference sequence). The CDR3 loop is CASSIGMTGTYEQYF. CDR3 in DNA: TGTGCCAGTAGTATAGGGATGACAGGGACCTACGAGCAGTACTTC.

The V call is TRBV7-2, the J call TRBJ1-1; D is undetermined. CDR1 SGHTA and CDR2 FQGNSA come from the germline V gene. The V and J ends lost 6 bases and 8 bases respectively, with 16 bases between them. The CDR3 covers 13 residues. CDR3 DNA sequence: TGTGCCAGCAGAGAACCCGGGCAAGGGGAAGCTTTCTTT. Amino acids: CASREPGQGEAFF.

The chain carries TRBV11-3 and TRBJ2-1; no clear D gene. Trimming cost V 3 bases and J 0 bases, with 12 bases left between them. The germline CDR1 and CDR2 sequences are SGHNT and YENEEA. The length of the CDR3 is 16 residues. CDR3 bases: TGTGCCAGCAGCTTTGGTAGCCCGGCCTCCTACAATGAGCAGTTCTTC. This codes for CASSFGSPASYNEQFF.

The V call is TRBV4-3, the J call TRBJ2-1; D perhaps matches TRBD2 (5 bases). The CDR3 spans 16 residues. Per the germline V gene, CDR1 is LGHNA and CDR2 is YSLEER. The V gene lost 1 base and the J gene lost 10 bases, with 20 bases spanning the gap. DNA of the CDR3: TGCGCCAGCAGCCAAGGACCCAGCGGAGTTATAGGGGAGCAGTTCTTC. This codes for CASSQGPSGVIGEQFF.

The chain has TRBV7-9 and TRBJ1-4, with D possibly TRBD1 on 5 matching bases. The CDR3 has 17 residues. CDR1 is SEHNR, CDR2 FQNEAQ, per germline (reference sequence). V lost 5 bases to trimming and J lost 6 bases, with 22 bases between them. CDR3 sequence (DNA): TGTGCCAGCAGCGATTCTTGGGGGGGACCCACGGATGAAAAACTGTTTTTT. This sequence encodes CASSDSWGGPTDEKLFF.

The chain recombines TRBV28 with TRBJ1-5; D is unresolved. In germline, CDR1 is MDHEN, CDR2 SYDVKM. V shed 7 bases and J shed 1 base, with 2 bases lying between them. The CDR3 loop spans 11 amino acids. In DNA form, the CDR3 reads TGTGCCAGCACAAGCAATCAGCCCCAGCATTTT. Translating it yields CASTSNQPQHF.

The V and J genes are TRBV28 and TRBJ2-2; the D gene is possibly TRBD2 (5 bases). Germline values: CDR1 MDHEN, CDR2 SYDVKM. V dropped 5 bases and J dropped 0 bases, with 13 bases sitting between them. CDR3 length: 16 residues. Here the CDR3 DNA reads TGTGCCAGCAGTGCCGTTAGCGACCCGAACACCGGGGAGCTGTTTTTT. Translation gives CASSAVSDPNTGELFF.

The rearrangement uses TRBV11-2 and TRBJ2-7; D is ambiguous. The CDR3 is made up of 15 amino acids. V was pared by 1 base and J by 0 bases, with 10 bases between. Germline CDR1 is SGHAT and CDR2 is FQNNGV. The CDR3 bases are TGTGCCAGCAGCTTAGTAGGCCTCAGCTCCTACGAGCAGTACTTC. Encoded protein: CASSLVGLSSYEQYF.

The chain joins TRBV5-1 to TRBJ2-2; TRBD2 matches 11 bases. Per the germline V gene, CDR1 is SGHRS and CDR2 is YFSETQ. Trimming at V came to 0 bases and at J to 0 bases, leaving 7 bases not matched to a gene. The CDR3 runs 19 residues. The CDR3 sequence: CASSLGLPGLAANTGELFF. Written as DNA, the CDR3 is TGCGCCAGCAGCTTGGGACTCCCGGGACTAGCGGCGAACACCGGGGAGCTGTTTTTT.

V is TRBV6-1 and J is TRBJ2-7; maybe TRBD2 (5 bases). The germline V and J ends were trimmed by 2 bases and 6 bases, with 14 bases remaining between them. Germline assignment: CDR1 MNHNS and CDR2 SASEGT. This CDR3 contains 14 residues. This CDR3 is CASSEPDYRGEQYF. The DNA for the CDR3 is TGTGCCAGCAGTGAACCTGACTATCGGGGCGAGCAGTACTTC.

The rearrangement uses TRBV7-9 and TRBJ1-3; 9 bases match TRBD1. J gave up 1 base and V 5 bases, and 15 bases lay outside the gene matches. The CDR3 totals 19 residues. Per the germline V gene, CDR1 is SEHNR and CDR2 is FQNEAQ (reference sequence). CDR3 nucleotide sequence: TGTGCCAGCAGCGCCACAGGGGGCAGGAGCGAGATGTCTGGAAACACCATATATTTT. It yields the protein CASSATGGRSEMSGNTIYF.

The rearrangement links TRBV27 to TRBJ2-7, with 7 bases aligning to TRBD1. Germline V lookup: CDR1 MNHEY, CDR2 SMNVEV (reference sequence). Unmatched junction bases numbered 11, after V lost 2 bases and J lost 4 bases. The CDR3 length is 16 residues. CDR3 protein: CASSLRPETGPYEQYF. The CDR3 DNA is TGTGCCAGCAGTTTACGGCCGGAGACAGGGCCGTACGAGCAGTACTTC.

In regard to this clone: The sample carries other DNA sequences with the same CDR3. CDR3 DNA sequence: TGTGCCAGTAGTATAACAGGTGATCAGCCCCAGCATTTT. This sequence encodes CASSITGDQPQHF. The rearrangement links TRBV19 to TRBJ1-5; possibly TRBD1 for D (5 bases). The germline V gene encodes CDR1 LNHDA and CDR2 SQIVND (reference sequence). The CDR3 is 13 residues long. Between the trimmed V and J ends, which lost 2 bases and 5 bases, there was a span of 7 bases.

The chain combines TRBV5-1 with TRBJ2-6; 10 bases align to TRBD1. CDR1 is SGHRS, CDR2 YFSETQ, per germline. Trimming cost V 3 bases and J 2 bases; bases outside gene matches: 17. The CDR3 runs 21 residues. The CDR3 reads CASSSPGQGNRATTGANVLTF. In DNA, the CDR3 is TGCGCCAGCAGCTCCCCGGGACAGGGGAATAGAGCGACTACTGGGGCCAACGTCCTGACTTTC. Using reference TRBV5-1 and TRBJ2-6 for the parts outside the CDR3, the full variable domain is KAGVTQTPRYLIKTRGQQVTLSCSPISGHRSVSWYQQTPGQGLQFLFEYFSETQRNKGNFPGRFSGRQFSNSRSEMNVSTLELGDSALYLCASSSPGQGNRATTGANVLTFGAGSRLTVL.

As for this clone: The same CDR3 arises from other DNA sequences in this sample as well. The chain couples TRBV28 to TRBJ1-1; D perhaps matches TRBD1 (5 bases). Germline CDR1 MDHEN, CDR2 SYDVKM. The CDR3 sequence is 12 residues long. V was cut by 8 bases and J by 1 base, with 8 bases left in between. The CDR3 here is CASRDGNTEAFF. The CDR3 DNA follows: TGTGCCAGCCGGGACGGGAACACTGAAGCTTTCTTT. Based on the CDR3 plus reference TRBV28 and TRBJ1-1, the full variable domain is DVKVTQSSRYLVKRTGEKVFLECVQDMDHENMFWYRQDPGLGLRLIYFSYDVKMKEKGDIPEGYSVSREKKERFSLILESASTNQTSMYLCASRDGNTEAFFGQGTRLTVV.

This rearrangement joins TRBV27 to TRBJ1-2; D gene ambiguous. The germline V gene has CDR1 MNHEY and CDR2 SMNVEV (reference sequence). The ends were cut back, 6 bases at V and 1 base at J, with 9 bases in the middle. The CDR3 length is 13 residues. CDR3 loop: CASSHTINYGYTF. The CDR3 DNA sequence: TGTGCCAGCAGCCACACCATTAACTATGGCTACACCTTC.

This chain's CDR3 is CASSVVSRDEQFF. CDR3 sequence (DNA): TGTGCCAGCAGCGTAGTCTCGAGGGATGAGCAGTTCTTC. The chain joins TRBV9 to TRBJ2-1; D might be TRBD2 (5 bases). This CDR3 comprises 13 residues. V was pared by 0 bases and J by 8 bases, with 9 bases between. CDR1 and CDR2 (germline): SGDLS, YYNGEE. The full variable domain, in which reference TRBV9 and TRBJ2-1 provide the parts outside the CDR3, is DSGVTQTPKHLITATGQRVTLRCSPRSGDLSVYWYQQSLDQGLQFLIQYYNGEERAKGNILERFSAQQFPDLHSELNLSSLELGDSALYFCASSVVSRDEQFFGPGTRLTVL.

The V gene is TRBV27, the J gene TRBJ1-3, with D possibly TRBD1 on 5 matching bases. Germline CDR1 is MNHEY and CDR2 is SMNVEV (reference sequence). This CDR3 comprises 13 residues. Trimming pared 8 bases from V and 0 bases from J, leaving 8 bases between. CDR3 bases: TGTGCCAGCCGACAGTACTCTGGAAACACCATATATTTT. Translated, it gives CASRQYSGNTIYF.

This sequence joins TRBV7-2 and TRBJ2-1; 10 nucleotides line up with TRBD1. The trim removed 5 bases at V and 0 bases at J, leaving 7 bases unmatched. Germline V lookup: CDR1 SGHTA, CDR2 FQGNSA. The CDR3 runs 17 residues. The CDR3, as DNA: TGTGCCAGCAGCAGGGGACAGGGGCCCATCTCCTACAATGAGCAGTTCTTC. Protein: CASSRGQGPISYNEQFF.

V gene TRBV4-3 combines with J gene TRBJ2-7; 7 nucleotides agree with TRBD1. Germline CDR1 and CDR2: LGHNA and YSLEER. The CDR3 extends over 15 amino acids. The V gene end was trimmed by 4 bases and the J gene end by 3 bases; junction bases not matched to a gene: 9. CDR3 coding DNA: TGCGCCAGCAGCCCGGACACAGGGGCTGGCTACGAGCAGTACTTC. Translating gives CASSPDTGAGYEQYF.

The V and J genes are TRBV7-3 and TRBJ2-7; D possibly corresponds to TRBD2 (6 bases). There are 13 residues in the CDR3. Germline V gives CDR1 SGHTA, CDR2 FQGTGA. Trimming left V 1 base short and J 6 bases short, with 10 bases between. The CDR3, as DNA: TGTGCCAGCAGCTTAAGCGCGGGGAGCGAGCAGTACTTC. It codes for CASSLSAGSEQYF.

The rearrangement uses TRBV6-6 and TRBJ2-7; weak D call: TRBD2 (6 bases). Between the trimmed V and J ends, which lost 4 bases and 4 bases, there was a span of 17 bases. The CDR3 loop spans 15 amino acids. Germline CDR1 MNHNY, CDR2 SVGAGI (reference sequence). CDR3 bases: TGTGCCAGCAGTTTACAGCGTACTGGGGGGTACGAGCAGTACTTC. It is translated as CASSLQRTGGYEQYF.

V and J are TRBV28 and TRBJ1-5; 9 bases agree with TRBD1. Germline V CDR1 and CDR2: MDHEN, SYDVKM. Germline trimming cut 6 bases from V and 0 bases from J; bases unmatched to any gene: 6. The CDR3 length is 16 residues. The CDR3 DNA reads TGTGCCAGCAGCCCTGGGACAGGGCGTAGCAATCAGCCCCAGCATTTT. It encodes CASSPGTGRSNQPQHF.

For the CDR3, the DNA is TGTGCCAGAAGGGGACCTGGGAGCTCTGGAAACACCATATATTTT. This sequence encodes CARRGPGSSGNTIYF. This chain links TRBV5-3 with TRBJ1-3, with D maybe TRBD1 (5 bases). TRBV5-3 is assigned to the ORF class and has an uncertain function. Trimming shortened V by 5 bases and J by 0 bases, and 12 bases separated the two germline ends. This CDR3 spans 15 amino acids.

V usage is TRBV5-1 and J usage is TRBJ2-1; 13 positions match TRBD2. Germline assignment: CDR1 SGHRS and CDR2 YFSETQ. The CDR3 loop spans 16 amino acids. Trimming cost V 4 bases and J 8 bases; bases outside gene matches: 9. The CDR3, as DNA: TGCGCCAGCAGCAAGACCGGGACTAGCGGGAACCATGAGCAGTTCTTC. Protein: CASSKTGTSGNHEQFF. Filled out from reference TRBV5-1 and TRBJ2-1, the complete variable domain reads KAGVTQTPRYLIKTRGQQVTLSCSPISGHRSVSWYQQTPGQGLQFLFEYFSETQRNKGNFPGRFSGRQFSNSRSEMNVSTLELGDSALYLCASSKTGTSGNHEQFFGPGTRLTVL.

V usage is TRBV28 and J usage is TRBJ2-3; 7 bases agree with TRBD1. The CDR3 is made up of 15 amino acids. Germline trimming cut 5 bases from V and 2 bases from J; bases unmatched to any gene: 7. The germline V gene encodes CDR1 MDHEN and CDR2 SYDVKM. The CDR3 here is CASSATGRITDTQYF. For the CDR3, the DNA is TGTGCCAGCAGTGCGACAGGGCGAATCACAGATACGCAGTATTTT.

CDR3 DNA: TGTGCCAGCAGATCTCCTTTTGGGAAGGGCGAGCAGTACTTC. It codes for CASRSPFGKGEQYF. The gene calls are TRBV28 and TRBJ2-7; D unresolved. Germline CDR1 and CDR2: MDHEN and SYDVKM. There are 14 residues in the CDR3. Trimming removed 6 bases from V and 6 bases from J, with 18 bases in between.